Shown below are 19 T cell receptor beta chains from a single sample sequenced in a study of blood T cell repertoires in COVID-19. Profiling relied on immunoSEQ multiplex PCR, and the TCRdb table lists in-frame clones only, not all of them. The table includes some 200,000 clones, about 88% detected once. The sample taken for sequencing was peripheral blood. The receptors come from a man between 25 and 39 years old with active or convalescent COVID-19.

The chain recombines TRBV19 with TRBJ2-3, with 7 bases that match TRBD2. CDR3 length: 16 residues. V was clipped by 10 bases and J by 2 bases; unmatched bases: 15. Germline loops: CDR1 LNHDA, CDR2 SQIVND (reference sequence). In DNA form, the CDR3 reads TGTGCCACGTCGGGGCGGGAGCCCCTAAACACAGATACGCAGTATTTT. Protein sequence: CATSGREPLNTDTQYF.

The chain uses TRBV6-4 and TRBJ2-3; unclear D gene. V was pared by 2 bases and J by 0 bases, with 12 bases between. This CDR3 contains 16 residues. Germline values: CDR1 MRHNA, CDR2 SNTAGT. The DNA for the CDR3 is TGTGCCAGCAGTGACAAACTATCTTCTAGCACAGATACGCAGTATTTT. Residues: CASSDKLSSSTDTQYF.

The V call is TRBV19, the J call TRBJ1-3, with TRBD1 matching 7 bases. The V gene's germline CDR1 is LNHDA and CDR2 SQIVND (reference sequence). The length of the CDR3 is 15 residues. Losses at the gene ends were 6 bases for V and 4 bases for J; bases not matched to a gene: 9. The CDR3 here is CASSLTGRPGNTIYF. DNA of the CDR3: TGTGCCAGTAGCCTGACAGGGCGTCCAGGAAACACCATATATTTT.

In DNA, the CDR3 is TGCGCCAGCAGCAAGGAGGGACAGGGGGGAGACACTGAAGCTTTCTTT. Its translation is CASSKEGQGGDTEAFF. This chain connects TRBV5-1 to TRBJ1-1; 11 bases match TRBD1. The CDR3 contains 16 residues. Germline CDR1 reads SGHRS; CDR2 reads YFSETQ. Germline trimming cut 4 bases from V and 3 bases from J; bases unmatched to any gene: 8.

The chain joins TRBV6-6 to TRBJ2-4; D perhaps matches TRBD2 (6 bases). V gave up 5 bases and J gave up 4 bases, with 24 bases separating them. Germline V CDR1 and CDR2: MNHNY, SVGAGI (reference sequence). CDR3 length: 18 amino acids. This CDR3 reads CASSPGTGEASQKNIQYF. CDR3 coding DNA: TGTGCCAGCAGTCCTGGGACGGGAGAGGCTAGCCAAAAAAACATTCAGTACTTC.

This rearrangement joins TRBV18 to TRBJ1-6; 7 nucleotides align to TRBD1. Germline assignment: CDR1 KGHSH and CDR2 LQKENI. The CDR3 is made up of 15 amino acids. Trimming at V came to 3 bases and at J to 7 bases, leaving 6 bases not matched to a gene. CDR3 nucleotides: TGTGCCAGCTCACCGAGAGCAGGGGGAAATTCACCCCTCCACTTT. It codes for CASSPRAGGNSPLHF.

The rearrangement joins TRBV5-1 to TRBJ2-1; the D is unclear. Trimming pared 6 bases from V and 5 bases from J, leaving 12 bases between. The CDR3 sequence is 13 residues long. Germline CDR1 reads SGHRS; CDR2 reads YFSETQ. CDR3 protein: CASTARSHNEQFF. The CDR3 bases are TGCGCCAGCACCGCTAGGAGCCACAATGAGCAGTTCTTC. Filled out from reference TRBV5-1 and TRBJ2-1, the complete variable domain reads KAGVTQTPRYLIKTRGQQVTLSCSPISGHRSVSWYQQTPGQGLQFLFEYFSETQRNKGNFPGRFSGRQFSNSRSEMNVSTLELGDSALYLCASTARSHNEQFFGPGTRLTVL.

In DNA form, the CDR3 reads TGTGCCAGCAGCTTACGTAGCGGGGCGGGGGAGCAGTACTTC. Protein: CASSLRSGAGEQYF. The genes are TRBV5-6 and TRBJ2-7; 8 bases line up with TRBD2. The germline V gene encodes CDR1 SGHDT and CDR2 YYEEEE. Germline trimming cut 2 bases from V and 7 bases from J; bases unmatched to any gene: 8. The CDR3 is 14 residues long.

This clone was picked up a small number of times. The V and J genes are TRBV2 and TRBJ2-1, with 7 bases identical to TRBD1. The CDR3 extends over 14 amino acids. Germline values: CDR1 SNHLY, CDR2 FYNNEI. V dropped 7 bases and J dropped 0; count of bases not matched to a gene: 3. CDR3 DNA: TGTGCCAGCAAGACAGGGAGCTCCTACAATGAGCAGTTCTTC. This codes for CASKTGSSYNEQFF.

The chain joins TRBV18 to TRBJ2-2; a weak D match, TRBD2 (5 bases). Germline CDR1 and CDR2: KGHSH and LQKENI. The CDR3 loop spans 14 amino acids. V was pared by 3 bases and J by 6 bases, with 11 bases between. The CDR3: CASSPRGKAGELFF. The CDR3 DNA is TGTGCCAGCTCACCTAGAGGGAAGGCCGGGGAGCTGTTTTTT.

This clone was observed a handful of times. For the CDR3, the DNA is TGTGCCAGCAGCCAAGCGTTCGACAGTTCCACCGGGGAGCTGTTTTTT. It specifies CASSQAFDSSTGELFF. V is TRBV3-1 (or the pseudogene TRBV3-2) and J is TRBJ2-2, with D perhaps matching TRBD1 (5 bases). The CDR3 has 16 residues. Germline CDR1 reads LGHDT; CDR2 reads YNNKEL (reference sequence). Trimming removed 1 base from V and 4 bases from J, with 13 bases in between.

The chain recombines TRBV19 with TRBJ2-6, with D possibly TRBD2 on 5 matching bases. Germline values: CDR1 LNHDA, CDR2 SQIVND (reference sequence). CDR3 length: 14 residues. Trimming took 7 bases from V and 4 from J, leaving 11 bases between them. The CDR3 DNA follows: TGTGCCAGTAAGACCCGGGAAGGGGCCAACGTCCTGACTTTC. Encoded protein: CASKTREGANVLTF.

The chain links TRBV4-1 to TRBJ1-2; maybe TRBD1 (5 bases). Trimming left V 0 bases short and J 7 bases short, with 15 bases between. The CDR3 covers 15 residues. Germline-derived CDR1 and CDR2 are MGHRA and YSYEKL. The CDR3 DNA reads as TGCGCCAGCAGCCAAGAGCTGGGGCTTCTTTCTGGCTACACCTTC. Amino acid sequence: CASSQELGLLSGYTF.

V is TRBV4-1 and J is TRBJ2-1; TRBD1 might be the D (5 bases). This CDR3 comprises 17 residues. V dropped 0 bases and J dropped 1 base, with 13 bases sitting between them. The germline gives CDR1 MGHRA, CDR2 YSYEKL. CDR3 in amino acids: CASSQDHTGASYNEQFF. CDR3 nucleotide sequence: TGCGCCAGCAGCCAAGATCACACAGGCGCTTCCTACAATGAGCAGTTCTTC.

The CDR3 protein is CASSKAAPDRSYGYTF. In DNA, the CDR3 is TGTGCCAGCAGCAAAGCGGCCCCGGACAGGAGCTATGGCTACACCTTC. V is TRBV21-1 and J is TRBJ1-2; the table gives TRBD1 as D, unverified against the DNA. TRBV21-1 is recorded as a pseudogene. This CDR3 has 16 amino acids.

CDR3 sequence reads: CASGRDREINEQFF. The CDR3 bases are TGTGCCAGCGGTCGGGACAGGGAAATCAATGAGCAGTTCTTC. The chain is built from TRBV6-5 and TRBJ2-1; 9 bases align to TRBD1. The CDR3 spans 14 residues. The V gene end was trimmed by 8 bases and the J gene end by 6 bases; junction bases not matched to a gene: 8. The germline CDR1 and CDR2 sequences are MNHEY and SVGAGI.

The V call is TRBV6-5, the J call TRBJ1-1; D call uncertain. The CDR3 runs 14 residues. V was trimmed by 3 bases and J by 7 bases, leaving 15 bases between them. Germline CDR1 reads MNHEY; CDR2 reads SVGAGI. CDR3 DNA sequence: TGTGCCAGCAGTTATCGAGGCCCCTCGGATGAAGCTTTCTTT. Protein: CASSYRGPSDEAFF.

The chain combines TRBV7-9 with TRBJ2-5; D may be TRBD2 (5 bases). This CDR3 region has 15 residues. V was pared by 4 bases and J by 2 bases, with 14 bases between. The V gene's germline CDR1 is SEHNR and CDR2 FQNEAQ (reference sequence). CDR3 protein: CASSSRDSWQETQYF. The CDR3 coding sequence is TGTGCCAGCAGCTCTCGGGATTCGTGGCAAGAGACCCAGTACTTC.

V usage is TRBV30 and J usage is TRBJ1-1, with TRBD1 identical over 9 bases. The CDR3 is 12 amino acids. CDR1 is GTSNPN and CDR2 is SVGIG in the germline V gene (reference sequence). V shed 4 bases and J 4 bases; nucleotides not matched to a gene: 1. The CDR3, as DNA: TGTGCCTGGAACAGGGGGCCCACTGAAGCTTTCTTT. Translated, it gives CAWNRGPTEAFF.